Each of the 4 T cell receptor beta chains below was sequenced from the same sample in a study of OX40 agonist ivuxolimab in advanced cancers. Clones were read by immunoSEQ multiplex PCR, and TCRdb kept only the in-frame ones, dropping some. The table shows roughly 30,000 clones, with about 88% occurring only once. This material consisted of CD4+ or CD8+ T cells sorted from blood, taken in a trial of the OX40 agonist ivuxolimab. The origin of the receptors is an adult with an advanced solid tumor such as melanoma, head and neck, liver or kidney cancer.

This chain uses TRBV28 with TRBJ1-3; D ambiguous. The CDR3 totals 13 residues. Germline V lookup: CDR1 MDHEN, CDR2 SYDVKM. The V end was cut by 7 bases, the J end by 0 bases, with 7 bases between. CDR3 bases: TGTGCCAGCATGAGTAACTCTGGAAACACCATATATTTT. Protein product: CASMSNSGNTIYF.

The chain couples TRBV13 to TRBJ2-7, with 7 bases matching TRBD1. With V trimmed by 6 bases and J by 6 bases, 14 bases remained unmatched. This CDR3 region has 15 residues. Germline V gene data show CDR1 as PRHDT and CDR2 as FYEKMQ (reference sequence). The CDR3 DNA follows: TGTGCCAGCAGTTTGCTGTCATTGACAGGGCTCGAGCAGTACTTC. Translation gives CASSLLSLTGLEQYF.

This chain uses TRBV7-2 with TRBJ2-2; either TRBD1 or TRBD2 may supply D (6 bases each). Looked up from germline, CDR1 is SGHTA and CDR2 is FQGNSA. The CDR3 is 12 amino acids. V was shortened by 8 bases and J by 9 bases, with 13 bases between the two germline ends. The CDR3 loop reads CASDGGFRELFF. The CDR3 DNA sequence: TGTGCCAGCGACGGGGGCTTCAGGGAGCTGTTTTTT.

The chain carries TRBV19 and TRBJ2-7; TRBD2 is a possible D gene (5 bases). Per the germline V gene, CDR1 is LNHDA and CDR2 is SQIVND (reference sequence). This CDR3 is 15 amino acids long. This CDR3 is CVTLCRRSAFYEQYF. The CDR3 DNA sequence: TGTGTCACCCTCTGCCGGAGGTCCGCATTCTACGAGCAGTACTTC.